Below, 21 T cell receptor beta chains from the same sample are listed, as sequenced in a study of spatial heterogeneity in lung cancer. MiXCR, applied by TCRdb to the 5' RACE reads, yields one record per CDR3 protein. Among over 9,500 distinct CDR3 sequences, approximately 4% were seen once, and the ten largest hold roughly 7.8%. Time point denoted: sample taken at primary tumor resection. Researchers sequenced whole RNA taken from tumor, nontumor lung or frozen PBMC without sorting. The sequencing here drew on normal lung tissue next to the tumor, taken at surgery. These receptors were obtained from a male donor with early-stage non-small cell lung cancer.

The sample holds many counts of this clonotype. This beta chain slipped into a library made for alpha chains as a stray read, so its size is not meaningful. The chain is built from TRBV12-3 or TRBV12-4 and TRBJ2-5; 10 bases map to TRBD1. V lost 6 bases, J lost 1 base, and 14 bases stayed unmatched. The CDR3 spans 18 residues. The DNA for the CDR3 is TGTGCCAGCAGCCCTGGGGGGTCGGGACAGGGGTTCCAAGAGACCCAGTACTTC. The encoded protein is CASSPGGSGQGFQETQYF.

This clonotype was counted only a few times. This beta chain came through as a stray read in a library set up for alpha chains, and its size says little. The chain joins TRBV18 to TRBJ2-3, with a tentative D call TRBD2 (5 bases). Germline CDR1 reads KGHSH; CDR2 reads LQKENI. CDR3 length: 14 amino acids. V was shortened by 5 bases and J by 4 bases, with 13 bases between the two germline ends. CDR3 DNA: TGTGCCAGCTCAGAGCTAGAGGGATCAGATACGCAGTATTTT. Its protein is CASSELEGSDTQYF.

By sample fraction, this clonotype is medium-sized. Being off target in a library aimed at alpha chains, this beta chain has a size of little meaning. The chain couples TRBV20-1 to TRBJ1-2, with 7 bases aligning to TRBD1. CDR3 length equals 15 residues. Germline values: CDR1 DFQATT, CDR2 SNEGSKA (reference sequence). Trimming at V came to 0 bases and at J to 8 bases, leaving 12 bases not matched to a gene. CDR3 protein: CSAREGGRGQGGYTF. CDR3 sequence (DNA): TGCAGTGCTAGAGAAGGAGGGAGGGGGCAGGGCGGCTACACCTTC.

This clonotype was seen ten or more times. Since it is a stray read in a library aimed at alpha chains, this beta chain has a size that is not meaningful. The chain links TRBV7-9 to TRBJ1-1, with D hard to call. Germline loops: CDR1 SEHNR, CDR2 FQNEAQ (reference sequence). This CDR3 has 12 amino acids. Trimming shortened V by 3 bases and J by 8 bases, and 10 bases separated the two germline ends. The CDR3 DNA reads TGTGCCAGCAGCTTTACAACGAGGGAAGCTTTCTTT. Its translation is CASSFTTREAFF.

The sample holds many counts of this clonotype. Because this beta chain is a stray read in a library intended to capture alpha chains, its abundance should not be given much weight. J is TRBJ2-7 and V is TRBV29-1, with 11 bases lining up with TRBD1. CDR3 length equals 14 residues. The V and J ends lost 7 bases and 0 bases, in that order; junction bases with no gene match: 5. CDR1 is SQVTM, CDR2 ANQGSEA, per germline. The CDR3 reads CSAKGQGDSYEQYF. CDR3 nucleotides: TGCAGCGCCAAGGGACAGGGGGACTCCTACGAGCAGTACTTC.

This clonotype was found a few times. Found in a library prepared for alpha chains, this beta chain is an off-target read, and its abundance has little meaning. The chain is built from TRBV9 and TRBJ2-7; D unresolved. CDR3 length: 13 amino acids. The V and J ends lost 1 base and 5 bases respectively, with 10 bases between them. CDR1 and CDR2 from the germline V gene are SGDLS and YYNGEE. The CDR3 loop reads CASSVTPADEQYF. The CDR3 coding sequence is TGTGCCAGCAGCGTAACCCCCGCTGACGAGCAGTACTTC.

This clonotype occurred many times. This beta chain was picked up by a library intended for alpha chains and is off target, so its count carries little meaning. The chain couples TRBV24-1 to TRBJ1-1; 9 bases align to TRBD1. The length of the CDR3 is 16 residues. Trimming took 4 bases from V and 0 from J; bases not matched to a gene: 5. Germline V gene data show CDR1 as KGHDR and CDR2 as SFDVKD. The CDR3 sequence: CATSERTGVMNTEAFF. The CDR3 DNA follows: TGTGCCACCAGTGAACGGACAGGGGTCATGAACACTGAAGCTTTCTTT.

This clonotype is judged medium-sized. In a library made to pick up alpha chains, this beta chain is a stray read with a size that means little. The CDR3, as DNA: TGTGCCAGCAGCCCAGGAAGTACGGGGGCGCGCACAGATACGCAGTATTTT. It specifies CASSPGSTGARTDTQYF. The chain uses TRBV7-9 and TRBJ2-3; tentatively, D is TRBD1 or TRBD2 (6 bases each). Germline-derived CDR1 and CDR2 are SEHNR and FQNEAQ (reference sequence). This CDR3 has 17 amino acids. The V end lost 5 bases, the J end lost 1 base, and 19 bases lay between the germline ends.

This clonotype was counted many times. This beta chain is off target for a library built for alpha chains, so its abundance means little. This chain connects TRBV27 to TRBJ2-3; no clear D. This CDR3 is built from 16 residues. Germline V gene sequence: CDR1 MNHEY, CDR2 SMNVEV (reference sequence). Trimming pared 9 bases from V and 1 base from J, leaving 20 bases between. The CDR3 reads CASRARNGVGTDTQYF. DNA of the CDR3: TGTGCCAGTCGAGCCCGGAACGGCGTTGGCACAGATACGCAGTATTTT.

This clonotype appeared many times. Within a library made for alpha chains, this beta chain is off target, and its count is uninformative. This sequence joins TRBV20-1 and TRBJ1-1; D call uncertain. Trimming left V 6 bases short and J 1 base short, with 6 bases between. The germline V gene encodes CDR1 DFQATT and CDR2 SNEGSKA (reference sequence). The CDR3 is made up of 11 amino acids. CDR3 region: CSARQNTEAFF. CDR3 DNA sequence: TGCAGTGCCCGGCAGAACACTGAAGCTTTCTTT.

This clonotype was seen repeatedly, ten times or more. Because the library targeted alpha chains, this beta chain is an off-target read whose size means little. This chain's CDR3 is CASSPLLGQAPYEQYF. CDR3 nucleotides: TGCGCCAGCAGCCCATTACTTGGACAGGCTCCCTACGAGCAGTACTTC. This chain connects TRBV5-1 to TRBJ2-7; 7 positions match TRBD1. The J segment lost 2 bases and the V segment lost 4 bases, leaving 12 bases of the junction unmatched. Germline V gene sequence: CDR1 SGHRS, CDR2 YFSETQ. CDR3 length equals 16 residues. The full variable domain, with the rest looked up from reference TRBV5-1 and TRBJ2-7, is KAGVTQTPRYLIKTRGQQVTLSCSPISGHRSVSWYQQTPGQGLQFLFEYFSETQRNKGNFPGRFSGRQFSNSRSEMNVSTLELGDSALYLCASSPLLGQAPYEQYFGPGTRLTVT.

Ten or more counts support this clonotype. This beta chain slipped into a library made for alpha chains as a stray read, so its size is not meaningful. The rearrangement joins TRBV6-1 to TRBJ1-2; D not certain. The germline V gene encodes CDR1 MNHNS and CDR2 SASEGT. This CDR3 contains 15 residues. CDR3 DNA: TGTGATGCGGGCCCGACTAATACTTCTTTCTATGGCTACACCTTC. This translates into CDAGPTNTSFYGYTF.

Sample share makes this clonotype medium-sized. This beta chain represents an off-target read in a library built for alpha chains; its size is of limited meaning. The chain joins TRBV20-1 to TRBJ2-5; no reliable D call. This CDR3 spans 15 amino acids. V was cut by 0 bases and J by 5 bases, with 16 bases left in between. Germline V lookup: CDR1 DFQATT, CDR2 SNEGSKA (reference sequence). The CDR3 coding sequence is TGCAGTGCTAGAGATCCCGCGGTCGCCTGGGAGACCCAGTACTTC. It yields the protein CSARDPAVAWETQYF.

This clonotype was detected many times. Found in a library prepared for alpha chains, this beta chain is an off-target read, and its abundance has little meaning. The chain is built from TRBV15 and TRBJ2-5; possible D gene TRBD1, 5 bases. Germline loops: CDR1 LNHNV, CDR2 YYDKDF (reference sequence). Between the trimmed V and J ends, which lost 0 bases and 2 bases, there was a span of 10 bases. This CDR3 is built from 15 residues. CDR3: CATSRDPQGQETQYF. CDR3 in DNA: TGTGCCACCAGCAGAGACCCCCAGGGACAAGAGACCCAGTACTTC. Filled out from reference TRBV15 and TRBJ2-5, the complete variable domain reads DAMVIQNPRYQVTQFGKPVTLSCSQTLNHNVMYWYQQKSSQAPKLLFHYYDKDFNNEADTPDNFQSRRPNTSFCFLDIRSPGLGDTAMYLCATSRDPQGQETQYFGPGTRLLVL.

With regard to this clonotype: This beta chain is a stray sequence in a library constructed for alpha chains; its clone size is not meaningful. CDR3 loop: CASSLEQGAPYNEQFF. The CDR3 DNA sequence: TGTGCCAGCAGCTTAGAGCAGGGAGCTCCCTACAATGAGCAGTTCTTC. The V call is TRBV7-9, the J call TRBJ2-1; D tentatively reads TRBD1 or TRBD2 (5 bases each). V lost 1 base, J lost 2 bases, and 12 bases lay in between. Germline V lookup: CDR1 SEHNR, CDR2 FQNEAQ (reference sequence). The CDR3 runs 16 residues.

This clonotype has a count of ten or more. Since it is a stray read in a library aimed at alpha chains, this beta chain has a size that is not meaningful. V usage is TRBV4-3 and J usage is TRBJ2-3; D gene unclear. The germline V and J ends were trimmed by 3 bases and 6 bases, with 10 bases remaining between them. Germline CDR1 reads LGHNA; CDR2 reads YSLEER. The CDR3 is 13 residues long. The CDR3 region has the DNA TGCGCCAGCAGCCAGGGCAACATGGATACGCAGTATTTT. The encoded protein is CASSQGNMDTQYF.

This clonotype was counted many times. This beta chain came through as a stray read in a library set up for alpha chains, and its size says little. The CDR3 reads CASSYGSSGNTIYF. The CDR3 DNA is TGTGCCAGCAGTTACGGGTCTTCTGGAAACACCATATATTTT. This rearrangement joins TRBV6-2 or TRBV6-3 to TRBJ1-3; no clear D gene. Germline CDR1 reads MNHEY; CDR2 reads SVGEGT. This CDR3 has 14 amino acids. V lost 2 bases and J lost 1, with 6 bases in between.

This clonotype was observed at least ten times. This beta chain is an unintended read in a library built for alpha chains; its size means little. The gene calls are TRBV10-2 and TRBJ2-1; tentative D call: TRBD2 (6 bases). The CDR3 is 16 amino acids. Looked up from germline, CDR1 is WSHSY and CDR2 is SAAADI. V lost 2 bases to trimming and J lost 4 bases, with 15 bases between them. CDR3 region: CASSERRLVGYNEQFF. Written as DNA, the CDR3 is TGCGCCAGCAGTGAGAGGAGACTAGTAGGGTACAATGAGCAGTTCTTC.

As to this clonotype: Being off target in a library aimed at alpha chains, this beta chain has a size of little meaning. This chain links TRBV20-1 with TRBJ2-3, with D possibly being TRBD2 (5 bases). The CDR3 has 11 amino acids. V lost 6 bases and J 4 bases, leaving 8 bases between the germline ends. The germline V gene has CDR1 DFQATT and CDR2 SNEGSKA (reference sequence). CDR3 in DNA: TGCAGTGCCGGGGTAGCAGATACGCAGTATTTT. Encoded protein: CSAGVADTQYF.

This clonotype has ten or more counts. This beta chain is an unintended read in a library built for alpha chains; its size means little. The chain recombines TRBV5-1 with TRBJ2-1; TRBD2 agrees at 10 bases. The CDR3 is made up of 17 amino acids. V trimming: 3 bases; J trimming: 2 bases; junction bases outside the gene matches: 8. The germline V gene encodes CDR1 SGHRS and CDR2 YFSETQ. In nucleotides, the CDR3 is TGCGCCAGCAGCTCCAGTCTAGCGGGAGTGGCCTACAATGAGCAGTTCTTC. Its protein is CASSSSLAGVAYNEQFF. Using reference TRBV5-1 and TRBJ2-1 for the parts outside the CDR3, the full variable domain is KAGVTQTPRYLIKTRGQQVTLSCSPISGHRSVSWYQQTPGQGLQFLFEYFSETQRNKGNFPGRFSGRQFSNSRSEMNVSTLELGDSALYLCASSSSLAGVAYNEQFFGPGTRLTVL.

This clonotype was detected many times. Within a library made for alpha chains, this beta chain is off target, and its count is uninformative. The gene calls are TRBV7-2 and TRBJ2-1; 9 nucleotides align to TRBD2. Germline CDR1 SGHTA, CDR2 FQGNSA. The V gene end was trimmed by 3 bases and the J gene end by 5 bases; junction bases not matched to a gene: 5. This CDR3 is built from 15 residues. The CDR3: CASSFSGSRNNEQFF. For the CDR3, the DNA is TGTGCCAGCAGCTTTAGCGGGAGTAGGAACAATGAGCAGTTCTTC. Full variable domain (remainder filled in from reference TRBV7-2 and TRBJ2-1): GAGVSQSPSNKVTEKGKDVELRCDPISGHTALYWYRQSLGQGLEFLIYFQGNSAPDKSGLPSDRFSAERTGGSVSTLTIQRTQQEDSAVYLCASSFSGSRNNEQFFGPGTRLTVL.